A single sample is the source of the 28 T cell receptor beta chains below, sequenced in a study of blood T cell repertoires in COVID-19. Using immunoSEQ multiplex PCR, the repertoire was profiled, and TCRdb retains in-frame clones only, with some absent. The sample includes tens of thousands of clones, about four fifths of them seen just once. Sequencing was carried out using peripheral blood. The receptor set was obtained from a woman aged 60-70 years with acute or convalescent COVID-19.

The chain combines TRBV29-1 with TRBJ1-1, with D perhaps TRBD1 (6 bases). The CDR3 covers 14 residues. Trimming took off 6 bases at V and 1 base at J, with 15 bases between the two ends. The germline V gene has CDR1 SQVTM and CDR2 ANQGSEA. The DNA for the CDR3 is TGCAGCGTAATGACAGGTTTGGGGAACACTGAAGCTTTCTTT. It codes for CSVMTGLGNTEAFF.

A few counts support this clone. The chain employs TRBV19 and TRBJ2-4; 8 bases are a match to TRBD1. This CDR3 is built from 15 residues. In germline, CDR1 is LNHDA, CDR2 SQIVND (reference sequence). J gave up 6 bases and V 6 bases, and 10 bases lay outside the gene matches. Here the CDR3 reads CASSPMDRVGNIQYF. DNA of the CDR3: TGTGCCAGTAGCCCAATGGACAGGGTAGGAAACATTCAGTACTTC.

The rearrangement joins TRBV6-5 to TRBJ1-1, with D unresolved. V was shortened by 6 bases and J by 1 base, with 12 bases between the two germline ends. The germline V gene has CDR1 MNHEY and CDR2 SVGAGI. This CDR3 has 14 amino acids. Here the CDR3 DNA reads TGTGCCAGCAGGGTCTACAGTTCGAACACTGAAGCTTTCTTT. Amino acid sequence: CASRVYSSNTEAFF.

The rearrangement joins TRBV4-3 to TRBJ2-7, with a possible D match to TRBD1 (5 bases). This CDR3 is built from 16 residues. V gave up 0 bases and J gave up 2 bases, with 14 bases separating them. The germline gives CDR1 LGHNA, CDR2 YSLEER. Here the CDR3 reads CASSQDSSKGTYEQYF. The DNA of the CDR3 is TGCGCCAGCAGCCAAGATAGTTCCAAGGGGACCTACGAGCAGTACTTC.

The rearrangement links TRBV28 to TRBJ2-3; D remains ambiguous. In germline, CDR1 is MDHEN, CDR2 SYDVKM. This CDR3 contains 14 residues. V lost 7 bases and J lost 2, with 13 bases in between. CDR3 nucleotide sequence: TGTGCCAGCATGGGCTCTTACCTCACAGATACGCAGTATTTT. It codes for CASMGSYLTDTQYF. The full variable domain, with the rest looked up from reference TRBV28 and TRBJ2-3, is DVKVTQSSRYLVKRTGEKVFLECVQDMDHENMFWYRQDPGLGLRLIYFSYDVKMKEKGDIPEGYSVSREKKERFSLILESASTNQTSMYLCASMGSYLTDTQYFGPGTRLTVL.

The chain links TRBV7-2 to TRBJ1-1; D is unclear. Trimming shortened V by 4 bases and J by 2 bases, and 8 bases separated the two germline ends. The length of the CDR3 is 13 residues. Germline V gene sequence: CDR1 SGHTA, CDR2 FQGNSA. The CDR3 is CASSYTVNTEAFF. CDR3 sequence (DNA): TGTGCCAGCAGCTACACAGTTAACACTGAAGCTTTCTTT.

This chain connects TRBV27 to TRBJ2-1; possibly TRBD1 for D (6 bases). V lost 3 bases and J lost 15, with 21 bases in between. This CDR3 has 14 amino acids. In germline, CDR1 is MNHEY, CDR2 SMNVEV (reference sequence). The CDR3 DNA reads TGTGCCAGCAGTTTTAGGGGGAGTGAACAGGGCAGGTTCTTC. Amino acid sequence: CASSFRGSEQGRFF.

CDR3 DNA: TGTGCCAGTAGTATAGTTCAGGGTCTCAATCAGCCCCAGCATTTT. This codes for CASSIVQGLNQPQHF. The chain employs TRBV19 and TRBJ1-5; maybe TRBD1 (5 bases). Deletions cut 1 base from V and 3 bases from J, with 10 bases between. This CDR3 is 15 amino acids long. In germline, CDR1 is LNHDA, CDR2 SQIVND (reference sequence).

At least ten counts were recorded for this clone. The chain recombines TRBV5-1 with TRBJ1-2; the match to TRBD1 covers 7 bases. Germline CDR1 and CDR2: SGHRS and YFSETQ. The CDR3 is 15 amino acids. Germline trimming cut 0 bases from V and 4 bases from J; bases unmatched to any gene: 6. The CDR3 DNA reads as TGCGCCAGCAGCTTGGGAGGGACAGATTCCTATGGCTACACCTTC. It is translated as CASSLGGTDSYGYTF.

The chain links TRBV18 to TRBJ2-5, with D maybe TRBD1 (6 bases). Germline CDR1 reads KGHSH; CDR2 reads LQKENI. V lost 3 bases, J lost 5 bases, and 13 bases lay in between. The CDR3 totals 14 residues. CDR3 nucleotides: TGTGCCAGCTCACCGACGGGCAGGGGTGAGACCCAGTACTTC. It codes for CASSPTGRGETQYF.

This rearrangement joins TRBV30 to TRBJ1-4; 9 bases fit TRBD1. The V gene's germline CDR1 is GTSNPN and CDR2 SVGIG (reference sequence). The junction had 12 bases not matched to a gene; V was cut back by 5 bases and J by 11 bases. The CDR3 spans 14 residues. The CDR3 DNA follows: TGTGCCTGGGAGGGGACAGGGAAGAAGGGGAAACTGTTTTTT. This translates into CAWEGTGKKGKLFF.

This clone was recorded once. The rearrangement links TRBV14 to TRBJ2-2; possible D gene TRBD2, 5 bases. V gave up 1 base and J gave up 0 bases, with 24 bases separating them. The CDR3 covers 21 residues. Germline-derived CDR1 and CDR2 are SGHDN and FVKESK. The CDR3 region is CASSQGKLAPSSFTNTGELFF. The CDR3 nucleotides read TGTGCCAGCAGCCAAGGGAAGCTAGCCCCCTCTTCTTTTACGAACACCGGGGAGCTGTTTTTT. Full variable domain (remainder filled in from reference TRBV14 and TRBJ2-2): EAGVTQFPSHSVIEKGQTVTLRCDPISGHDNLYWYRRVMGKEIKFLLHFVKESKQDESGMPNNRFLAERTGGTYSTLKVQPAELEDSGVYFCASSQGKLAPSSFTNTGELFFGEGSRLTVL.

This chain links TRBV4-1 with TRBJ2-5; D might be TRBD1 (7 bases). The germline CDR1 and CDR2 sequences are MGHRA and YSYEKL. This CDR3 has 17 residues. Trimming took off 1 base at V and 4 bases at J, with 19 bases between the two ends. The CDR3 sequence: CASSQVRFQGGRETQYF. CDR3 sequence (DNA): TGCGCCAGCAGCCAAGTTAGGTTTCAGGGGGGCCGAGAGACCCAGTACTTC.

The chain joins TRBV6-5 to TRBJ2-5, with a tentative D call TRBD2 (6 bases). The germline CDR1 and CDR2 sequences are MNHEY and SVGAGI. Trimming removed 6 bases from V and 1 base from J, with 15 bases in between. The CDR3 has 15 amino acids. CDR3 sequence reads: CASRRPGRPQETQYF. The CDR3 coding sequence is TGTGCCAGCAGACGCCCCGGGAGACCCCAAGAGACCCAGTACTTC.

The V gene is TRBV12-3 or TRBV12-4, the J gene TRBJ1-5, with no clear D. The V end lost 4 bases, the J end lost 6 bases, and 7 bases lay between the germline ends. The CDR3 spans 12 residues. The CDR3 sequence is CASSSFPQPQHF. The CDR3 DNA reads as TGTGCCAGCAGTTCCTTCCCTCAGCCCCAGCATTTT.

The rearrangement links TRBV28 to TRBJ2-3, with TRBD1 matching 9 bases. Germline assignment: CDR1 MDHEN and CDR2 SYDVKM. J was trimmed by 3 bases and V by 7 bases; bases with no gene match: 23. The CDR3 spans 20 residues. For the CDR3, the DNA is TGTGCCAGCAATACTCGGGGGACAGGGCAACCGCGGGAGTCTACAGATACGCAGTATTTT. Translating gives CASNTRGTGQPRESTDTQYF. Combining the CDR3 with reference TRBV28 and TRBJ2-3 gives the whole variable domain DVKVTQSSRYLVKRTGEKVFLECVQDMDHENMFWYRQDPGLGLRLIYFSYDVKMKEKGDIPEGYSVSREKKERFSLILESASTNQTSMYLCASNTRGTGQPRESTDTQYFGPGTRLTVL.

V and J are TRBV5-1 and TRBJ2-5; 8 positions agree with TRBD1. The CDR3 runs to 14 residues. Germline trimming cut 4 bases from V and 5 bases from J; bases unmatched to any gene: 7. Germline V gene data show CDR1 as SGHRS and CDR2 as YFSETQ. Here the CDR3 DNA reads TGCGCCAGCAGCACCCGACAGGGGCCGGAGACCCAGTACTTC. Its translation is CASSTRQGPETQYF.

The chain combines TRBV18 with TRBJ2-7, with TRBD1 matching over 7 bases. This CDR3 spans 12 amino acids. Germline values: CDR1 KGHSH, CDR2 LQKENI. V lost 2 bases, J lost 6 bases, and 1 base stayed unmatched. CDR3 region: CASSPGTAEQYV. The CDR3 coding sequence is TGTGCCAGCTCACCAGGGACAGCCGAGCAGTACGTC.

The rearrangement joins TRBV7-2 to TRBJ1-3; D not resolved. This CDR3 is built from 14 residues. V lost 6 bases, J lost 4 bases, and 13 bases lay in between. Germline V gene sequence: CDR1 SGHTA, CDR2 FQGNSA. The CDR3 nucleotides are TGTGCCAGCAGACAATCCCTGGAGGGAAACACCATATATTTT. Translation: CASRQSLEGNTIYF.

The gene calls are TRBV7-2 and TRBJ1-2; D is perhaps TRBD1 (6 bases). CDR1 SGHTA and CDR2 FQGNSA come from the germline V gene. The CDR3 is made up of 16 amino acids. V was pared by 7 bases and J by 4 bases, with 22 bases between. The CDR3 sequence: CASTQKGGQRRYGYTF. The CDR3, as DNA: TGTGCCAGCACCCAAAAAGGGGGACAACGTCGCTATGGCTACACCTTC.

Only one count was recorded for this clone. The chain recombines TRBV29-1 with TRBJ1-5; no firm D call. V lost 4 bases to trimming and J lost 6 bases, with 13 bases between them. Germline-derived CDR1 and CDR2 are SQVTM and ANQGSEA. CDR3 length equals 13 residues. CDR3 nucleotide sequence: TGCAGCGTTGGAGGCAGTTTAGGTCAGCCCCAGCATTTT. Protein sequence: CSVGGSLGQPQHF.

Here the CDR3 reads CASSGGPPGTQYF. The CDR3 nucleotides read TGTGCCAGCAGCGGGGGCCCCCCCGGGACCCAGTACTTC. The genes are TRBV13 and TRBJ2-5, with TRBD1 as a possible D gene (6 bases). V was clipped by 5 bases and J by 7 bases, with 14 bases between them. Germline assignment: CDR1 PRHDT and CDR2 FYEKMQ (reference sequence). This CDR3 spans 13 amino acids.

The chain has TRBV7-2 and TRBJ1-3; TRBD1 agrees at 8 bases. The ends lost 5 bases at V and 4 bases at J; junction bases unmatched: 7. The CDR3 is made up of 15 amino acids. The V gene's germline CDR1 is SGHTA and CDR2 FQGNSA. The CDR3 coding sequence is TGTGCCAGCAGCACGCAGGGGGCGCGGGGAAACACCATATATTTT. Translating it yields CASSTQGARGNTIYF.

The rearrangement joins TRBV5-1 to TRBJ1-5, with no clear D. This CDR3 has 13 residues. V was shortened by 0 bases and J by 6 bases, with 7 bases between the two germline ends. Germline V gene sequence: CDR1 SGHRS, CDR2 YFSETQ. Here the CDR3 DNA reads TGCGCCAGCAGCTTGGCGGGATTTCAGCCCCAGCATTTT. As protein: CASSLAGFQPQHF.

This rearrangement joins TRBV27 to TRBJ2-4; D might be TRBD1 (6 bases). CDR1 MNHEY and CDR2 SMNVEV come from the germline V gene (reference sequence). V was trimmed by 10 bases and J by 7 bases, leaving 17 bases between them. The CDR3 extends over 13 amino acids. The CDR3 DNA is TGTGCCACCCTGGACAGAGTGAAGAACATTCAGTACTTC. This encodes CATLDRVKNIQYF.

This clone was picked up a small number of times. The chain couples TRBV28 to TRBJ2-2, with a weak D call TRBD1 (5 bases). This CDR3 has 13 amino acids. The V gene's germline CDR1 is MDHEN and CDR2 SYDVKM. V was pared by 2 bases and J by 7 bases, with 8 bases between. The CDR3 is CASSLLGRGELFF. CDR3 nucleotides: TGTGCCAGCAGTTTACTGGGGCGCGGGGAGCTGTTTTTT.

The chain has TRBV24-1 and TRBJ1-2; 7 bases are a match to TRBD1. The germline gives CDR1 KGHDR, CDR2 SFDVKD. The V gene end was trimmed by 4 bases and the J gene end by 5 bases; junction bases not matched to a gene: 6. CDR3 size: 14 residues. This chain's CDR3 is CATSDAGQAYGYTF. In DNA form, the CDR3 reads TGTGCCACCAGTGACGCCGGACAGGCGTATGGCTACACCTTC.

The rearrangement links TRBV3-1 (or the pseudogene TRBV3-2) to TRBJ1-2; 7 nucleotides agree with TRBD1. J was trimmed by 8 bases and V by 2 bases; bases with no gene match: 5. In germline, CDR1 is LGHDT, CDR2 YNNKEL (reference sequence). CDR3 length: 13 amino acids. CDR3 region: CASSQRDRRGYTF. The CDR3 DNA reads TGTGCCAGCAGCCAACGGGACAGAAGGGGCTACACCTTC.